The entry below gives a single T cell receptor beta chain sequence along with its context. The antigen is not known. The sample originates from a study of shared clonotypes between healthy human individuals. Study-wide results and caveats: Relative to memory subsets, naive subsets generally showed larger estimated richness.

Trimming took 1 base from V and 11 from J; bases not matched to a gene: 7. This CDR3 comprises 15 residues. CDR1 is SSHAT, CDR2 FNYEAQ, per germline (reference sequence). Deep-level assay runs were performed. Sequenced by immunoSEQ multiplex PCR; TCRdb stores in-frame clones only, minus some. The table records 2 million to 3 million clones, roughly 93% of them present only once. The chain combines TRBV7-7 with TRBJ1-4; TRBD1 aligns across 10 bases. Sequenced sample: naive CD4+ T cells from PBMCs. Subset: CD45RA+ positively selected. The TCR originated in a young man in good health. Some clones in this sample may be carry-over from other donors' samples. The CDR3 region has the DNA TGTGCCAGCAGCTTAGAACGGGACAGGGGTAGTAAACTGTTTTTT. This codes for CASSLERDRGSKLFF.